This T cell receptor beta chain was observed in a study of T cell repertoires in cytomegalovirus infection. Regarding the study as a whole: What dominated the ex vivo response were HLA-C-restricted CMV-specific TCR beta clonotypes.

In its sample, this clonotype was seen many times. Its antigen is not identified. TCRdb processed the reads anew with MiXCR; each CDR3 protein has one entry. The table has roughly 800,000 distinct CDR3 sequences, roughly 29% seen once. The CDR3 sequence is 15 residues long. V lost 2 bases and J lost 0, with 7 bases in between. The V gene's germline CDR1 is MDHEN and CDR2 SYDVKM. The origin of this receptor is a human donor in good health (CMV status not recorded). Some clones in this sample may be carry-over from other donors' samples. The input for sequencing was cultured CD8+ T cells from PBMCs, taken from culture after CMV antigen stimulation. The J gene is TRBJ2-2, the V gene TRBV28; D perhaps matches TRBD1 (5 bases). This chain's CDR3 is CASSLDRPNTGELFF. The CDR3 DNA is TGTGCCAGCAGTTTAGACAGACCGAACACCGGGGAGCTGTTTTTT.